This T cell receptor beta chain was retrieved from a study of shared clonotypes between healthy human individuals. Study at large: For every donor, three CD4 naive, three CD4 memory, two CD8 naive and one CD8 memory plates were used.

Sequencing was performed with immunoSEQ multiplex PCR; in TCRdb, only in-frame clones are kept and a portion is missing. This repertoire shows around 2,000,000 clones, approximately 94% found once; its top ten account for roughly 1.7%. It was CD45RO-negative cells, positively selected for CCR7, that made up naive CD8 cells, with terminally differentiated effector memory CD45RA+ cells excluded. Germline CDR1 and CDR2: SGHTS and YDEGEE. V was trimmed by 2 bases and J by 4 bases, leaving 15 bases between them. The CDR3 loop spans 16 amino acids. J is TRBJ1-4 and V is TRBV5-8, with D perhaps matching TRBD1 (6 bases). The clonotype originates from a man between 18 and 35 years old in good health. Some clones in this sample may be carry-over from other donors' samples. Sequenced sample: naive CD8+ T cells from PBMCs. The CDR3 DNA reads TGTGCCAGCAGCTTTAGGACAGCCCGGGATAATGAAAAACTGTTTTTT. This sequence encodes CASSFRTARDNEKLFF.